The clone carrying this T cell receptor beta chain was seen only a few times. No antigen is known for it. All of the isolated RNA was reverse transcribed, so expressed TCRB transcripts were sequenced. Using immunoSEQ multiplex PCR, the repertoire was profiled, and TCRdb retains in-frame clones only, with some absent. The sample yields 550,000 to 850,000 clones, 13% seen once. The data stem from a study of beta chain features in type 1 diabetes. Study results and caveats: TCRB CDR3 length was moderately but significantly reduced in all four CD4+ subsets of Type 1 diabetes patients. VDJ junctions sequenced from type 1 diabetes patients showed fewer insertions and more deletions. A closer apparent resemblance between naive, central memory and Treg TCRB repertoires was seen in patients than in healthy donors.

V was clipped by 0 bases and J by 8 bases; unmatched bases: 10. This CDR3 comprises 15 residues. Germline values: CDR1 SGDLS, CDR2 YYNGEE. Via CD45RO/CCR7/CD25/CD127/CD95/CD27, cells of the CD4+ naive, central memory, regulatory and stem cell-like memory subsets were sorted. Populations isolated by sorting all had purity greater than 95%. This clonotype was obtained from a young man with type 1 diabetes. This chain joins TRBV9 and TRBJ1-2, with 7 bases lining up with TRBD1. What was sequenced was naive CD4+ T cells from blood. CDR3 amino acids: CASSVEGQPVWGYTF. CDR3 coding DNA: TGTGCCAGCAGCGTAGAGGGACAGCCAGTTTGGGGCTACACCTTC.